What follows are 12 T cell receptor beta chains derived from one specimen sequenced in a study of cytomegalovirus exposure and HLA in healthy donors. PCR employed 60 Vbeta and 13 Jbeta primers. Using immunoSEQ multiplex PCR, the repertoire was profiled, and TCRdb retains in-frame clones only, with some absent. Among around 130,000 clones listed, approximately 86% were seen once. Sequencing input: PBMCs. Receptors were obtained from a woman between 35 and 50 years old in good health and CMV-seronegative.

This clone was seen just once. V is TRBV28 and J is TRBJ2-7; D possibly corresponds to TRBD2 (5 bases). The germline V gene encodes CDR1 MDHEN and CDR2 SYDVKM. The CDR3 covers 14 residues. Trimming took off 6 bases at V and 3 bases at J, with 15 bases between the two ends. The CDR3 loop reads CASSRAGSGYEQYF. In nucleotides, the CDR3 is TGTGCCAGCAGCCGGGCGGGTTCCGGCTACGAGCAGTACTTC.

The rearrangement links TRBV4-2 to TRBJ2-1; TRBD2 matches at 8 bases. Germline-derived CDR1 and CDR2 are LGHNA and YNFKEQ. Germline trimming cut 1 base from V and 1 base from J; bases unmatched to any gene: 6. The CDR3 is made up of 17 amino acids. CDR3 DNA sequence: TGTGCCAGCAGCCAAGCCAGCGGGAGTAGTTCCTACAATGAGCAGTTCTTC. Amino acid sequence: CASSQASGSSSYNEQFF.

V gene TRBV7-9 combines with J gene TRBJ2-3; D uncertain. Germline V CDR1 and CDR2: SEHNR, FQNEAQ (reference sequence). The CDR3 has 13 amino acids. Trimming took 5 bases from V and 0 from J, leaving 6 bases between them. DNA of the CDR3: TGTGCCAGCAGCCCCGGTAGCACAGATACGCAGTATTTT. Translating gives CASSPGSTDTQYF.

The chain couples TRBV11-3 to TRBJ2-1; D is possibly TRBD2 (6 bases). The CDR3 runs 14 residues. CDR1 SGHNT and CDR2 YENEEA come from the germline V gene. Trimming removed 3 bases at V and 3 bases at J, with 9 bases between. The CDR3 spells CASSLGDFYNEQFF. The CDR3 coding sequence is TGTGCCAGCAGCTTGGGGGACTTCTACAATGAGCAGTTCTTC.

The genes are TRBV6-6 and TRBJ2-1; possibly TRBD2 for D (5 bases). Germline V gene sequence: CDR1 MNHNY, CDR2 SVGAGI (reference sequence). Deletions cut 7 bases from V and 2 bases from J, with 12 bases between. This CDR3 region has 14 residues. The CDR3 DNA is TGTGCCAGCAATAGAGGGAGCGCCTACAATGAGCAGTTCTTC. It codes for CASNRGSAYNEQFF.

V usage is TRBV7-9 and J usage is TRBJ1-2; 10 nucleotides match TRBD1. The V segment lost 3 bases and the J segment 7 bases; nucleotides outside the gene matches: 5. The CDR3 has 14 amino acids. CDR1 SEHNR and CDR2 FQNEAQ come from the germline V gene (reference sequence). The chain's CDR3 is CASSFDRGLGGYTF. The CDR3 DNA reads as TGTGCCAGCAGCTTCGACAGGGGGCTTGGTGGCTACACCTTC.

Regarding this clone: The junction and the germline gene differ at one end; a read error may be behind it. CDR3 sequence (DNA): TGTTCCAGCAGCCCCAGGGTTAGCACAGATACGCAGTATTTT. This translates into CSSSPRVSTDTQYF. The V gene is TRBV7-9, the J gene TRBJ2-3; tentatively, D is TRBD1 (5 bases). Germline CDR1 and CDR2: SEHNR and FQNEAQ (reference sequence). The CDR3 sequence is 14 residues long. Complete variable domain (other parts from reference TRBV7-9 and TRBJ2-3): DTGVSQNPRHKITKRGQNVTFRCDPISEHNRLYWYRQTLGQGPEFLTYFQNEAQLEKSRLLSDRFSAERPKGSFSTLEIQRTEQGDSAMYLCSSSPRVSTDTQYFGPGTRLTVL.

CDR3 nucleotide sequence: TGTGCCAGCAGCTTCGGCGGGACTAGCTCACAAGAGACCCAGTACTTC. As protein: CASSFGGTSSQETQYF. J is TRBJ2-5 and V is TRBV7-9, with 9 bases lining up with TRBD2. Trimming removed 3 bases from V and 2 bases from J; junction bases left unmatched: 7. Germline V lookup: CDR1 SEHNR, CDR2 FQNEAQ (reference sequence). This CDR3 is 16 amino acids long.

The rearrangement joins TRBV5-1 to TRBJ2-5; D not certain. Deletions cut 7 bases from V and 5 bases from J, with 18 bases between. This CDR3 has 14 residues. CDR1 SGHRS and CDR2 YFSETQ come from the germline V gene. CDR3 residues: CASFSRVAAETQYF. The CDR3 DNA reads TGCGCCAGCTTCTCCCGGGTGGCGGCCGAGACCCAGTACTTC. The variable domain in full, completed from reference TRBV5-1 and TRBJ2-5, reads KAGVTQTPRYLIKTRGQQVTLSCSPISGHRSVSWYQQTPGQGLQFLFEYFSETQRNKGNFPGRFSGRQFSNSRSEMNVSTLELGDSALYLCASFSRVAAETQYFGPGTRLLVL.

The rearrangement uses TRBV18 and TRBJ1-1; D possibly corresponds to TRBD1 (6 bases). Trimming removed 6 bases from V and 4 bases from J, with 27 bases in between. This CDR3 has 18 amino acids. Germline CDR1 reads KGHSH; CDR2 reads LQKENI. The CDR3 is CASSSQPIATGLGTEAFF. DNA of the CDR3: TGTGCCAGCTCGAGCCAACCAATCGCCACAGGGCTCGGCACTGAAGCTTTCTTT.

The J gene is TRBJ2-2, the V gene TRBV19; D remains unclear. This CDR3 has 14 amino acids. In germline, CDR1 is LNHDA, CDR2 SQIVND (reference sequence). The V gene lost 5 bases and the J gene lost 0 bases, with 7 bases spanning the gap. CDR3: CASSVTANTGELFF. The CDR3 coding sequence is TGTGCCAGTAGTGTCACGGCGAACACCGGGGAGCTGTTTTTT.

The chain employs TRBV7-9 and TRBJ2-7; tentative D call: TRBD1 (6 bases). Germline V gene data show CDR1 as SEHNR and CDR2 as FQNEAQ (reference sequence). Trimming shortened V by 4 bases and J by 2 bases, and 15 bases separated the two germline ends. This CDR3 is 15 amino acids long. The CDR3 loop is CASSSGATGTYEQYF. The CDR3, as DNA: TGTGCCAGCAGCTCCGGGGCGACAGGTACCTACGAGCAGTACTTC.